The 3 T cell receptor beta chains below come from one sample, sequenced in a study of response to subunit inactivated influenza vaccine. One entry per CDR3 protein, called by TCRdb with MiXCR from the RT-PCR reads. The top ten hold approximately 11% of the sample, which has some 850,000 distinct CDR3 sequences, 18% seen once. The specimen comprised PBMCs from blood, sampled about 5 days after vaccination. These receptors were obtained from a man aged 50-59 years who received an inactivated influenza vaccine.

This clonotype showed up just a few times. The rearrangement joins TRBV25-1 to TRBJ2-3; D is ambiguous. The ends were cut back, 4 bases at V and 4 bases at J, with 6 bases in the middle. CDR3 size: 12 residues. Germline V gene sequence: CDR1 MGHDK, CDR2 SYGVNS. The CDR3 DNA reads TGTGCCAGCAGTGTAACAGCAGATACGCAGTATTTT. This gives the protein CASSVTADTQYF. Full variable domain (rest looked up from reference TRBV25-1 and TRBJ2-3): EADIYQTPRYLVIGTGKKITLECSQTMGHDKMYWYQQDPGMELHLIHYSYGVNSTEKGDLSSESTVSRIRTEHFPLTLESARPSHTSQYLCASSVTADTQYFGPGTRLTVL.

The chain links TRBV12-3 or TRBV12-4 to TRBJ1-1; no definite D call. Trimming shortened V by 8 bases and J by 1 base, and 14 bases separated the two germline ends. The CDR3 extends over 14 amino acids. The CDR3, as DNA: TGTGCCAGCGGACTGAACTACAAGAACACTGAAGCTTTCTTT. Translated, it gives CASGLNYKNTEAFF.

The CDR3: CASSLEGRLAASYEQYF. The DNA of the CDR3 is TGTGCCAGCAGCTTAGAGGGTAGACTAGCGGCGTCCTACGAGCAGTACTTC. The chain carries TRBV11-2 and TRBJ2-7; 9 bases are a match to TRBD2. Trimming took 0 bases from V and 1 from J; bases not matched to a gene: 7. From germline, CDR1 is SGHAT and CDR2 FQNNGV. The CDR3 length is 17 residues.